These 6 T cell receptor beta chains share one sample of origin, sequenced in a study of blood T cell repertoires in COVID-19. The protocol was immunoSEQ multiplex PCR, while the TCRdb copy is restricted to in-frame clones and leaves out a portion. The table shows roughly 120,000 clones, with 80% to 90% occurring only once. Sequences were obtained from peripheral blood. These receptors were obtained from a man between 65 and 80 years old with active or convalescent COVID-19.

The chain joins TRBV5-1 to TRBJ2-7; 8 bases are shared with TRBD2. Unmatched junction bases numbered 2, after V lost 0 bases and J lost 0 bases. Per germline, CDR1 SGHRS and CDR2 YFSETQ. The length of the CDR3 is 15 residues. DNA for the CDR3: TGCGCCAGCAGCTTGGAGCGGGAGCGCTCCTACGAGCAGTACTTC. Translated, it gives CASSLERERSYEQYF.

The CDR3 loop is CASRSWGGGLASTYEQYF. CDR3 DNA: TGTGCCAGCAGATCTTGGGGGGGTGGGCTGGCTAGCACCTACGAGCAGTACTTC. The chain has TRBV28 and TRBJ2-7, with 7 bases lining up with TRBD2. V lost 6 bases to trimming and J lost 2 bases; unmatched junction nucleotides: 19. The CDR3 is 18 residues long. Per germline, CDR1 MDHEN and CDR2 SYDVKM.

The rearrangement uses TRBV6-5 and TRBJ1-4; a possible D gene is TRBD1 (6 bases). The CDR3 spans 12 residues. V dropped 7 bases and J dropped 8 bases, with 11 bases sitting between them. Germline-derived CDR1 and CDR2 are MNHEY and SVGAGI. For the CDR3, the DNA is TGTGCCAGCAACAGGGTAGCCGAAAAACTGTTTTTT. Its protein is CASNRVAEKLFF.

V usage is TRBV28 and J usage is TRBJ1-2; D unresolved. Trimming removed 5 bases from V and 8 bases from J, with 15 bases in between. The germline V gene has CDR1 MDHEN and CDR2 SYDVKM. The CDR3 runs 13 residues. The CDR3 DNA follows: TGTGCCAGCAGTCTCCTAAGAGGTGAGGGCTACACCTTC. Residues: CASSLLRGEGYTF.

The V and J genes are TRBV5-6 and TRBJ2-7, with a possible D match to TRBD2 (6 bases). Trimming pared 0 bases from V and 2 bases from J, leaving 12 bases between. CDR3 length: 15 amino acids. Looked up from germline, CDR1 is SGHDT and CDR2 is YYEEEE. CDR3 coding DNA: TGTGCCAGCAGCTTGGGTGGAGGGCAGCCCTACGAGCAGTACTTC. It encodes CASSLGGGQPYEQYF.

The rearrangement joins TRBV19 to TRBJ1-5; D is undetermined. With 1 base removed from V and 9 bases from J, the gap between germline ends came to 7 bases. Germline V gene data show CDR1 as LNHDA and CDR2 as SQIVND (reference sequence). The CDR3 runs 12 residues. The CDR3, as DNA: TGTGCCAGTAGTATAGGAGGTGGGCCCCAGCATTTT. It translates to CASSIGGGPQHF. The whole variable domain, remainder taken from reference TRBV19 and TRBJ1-5, is DGGITQSPKYLFRKEGQNVTLSCEQNLNHDAMYWYRQDPGQGLRLIYYSQIVNDFQKGDIAEGYSVSREKKESFPLTVTSAQKNPTAFYLCASSIGGGPQHFGDGTRLSIL.